The clone carrying this T cell receptor (beta chain) was detected ten times or more. Its specificity is unknown. This sample was taken from a study of regulatory T cells in long-lasting Graves disease. Study findings and constraints: Sampling was limited to peripheral blood rather than thyroid tissue. TRBV28, TRBJ1-2 and TRBJ2-5 emerged as the favored segments in persistent disease.

CDR3 length equals 14 residues. V was pared by 8 bases and J by 6 bases, with 9 bases of the junction left unmatched. Germline CDR1 MNHEY, CDR2 SMNVEV (reference sequence). Investigators prepared the TCR beta libraries by applying iRepertoire HTBI primers and Arm-PCR of CDR3 regions. Each CDR3 protein gets one entry after TCRdb re-called the multiplex PCR reads with MiXCR. Of about 620,000 distinct CDR3 sequences listed, around 17% were seen once; the top ten hold 15% to 20%. Time point denoted: newly diagnosed GD, antithyroid drugs for less than 3 months. Extracted RNA from PBMCs served as the source of the TCR library. These data also featured in a second study, about T cells in Graves' hyperthyroidism and ophthalmopathy. That report adds: During a first-round RT-PCR of the TCR CDR3, the HTBI primer set was used.

The sequence was obtained from a woman between 25 and 40 years old with Graves disease. The chain employs TRBV27 and TRBJ1-1; 10 nucleotides match TRBD1. The sample in question was peripheral blood mononuclear cells (PBMCs), obtained at new diagnosis, from a patient treated with antithyroid drugs. The DNA for the CDR3 is TGTGCCAGCCTGGACAGGGGGAAAAGGTCTGAAGCTTTCTTT. Translated, it gives CASLDRGKRSEAFF.